These 32 T cell receptor beta chains were all obtained from the same sample, sequenced in a study of CD8+ T cells in alopecia areata. Once RNA had been extracted, it was reverse transcribed into cDNA to act as the sequencing template. Clones were sequenced by immunoSEQ multiplex PCR, and TCRdb holds only the in-frame ones, with some missing. Of fewer than 250,000 clones in the sample, 35% to 45% are singletons; the top ten hold almost 0.5%. Treatment indicated: oral pan-JAK inhibitor, 5-10 mg twice daily. This sample comprised CD4+ T cells sorted from blood, obtained at approximately week 30, from a patient treated with tofacitinib. The receptors were gathered from a human donor with alopecia areata.

In this sample, this clone turned up a few times. The CDR3: CAWSARLAGDTDTQYF. Here the CDR3 DNA reads TGTGCCTGGAGTGCCCGACTAGCGGGGGACACAGATACGCAGTATTTT. J is TRBJ2-3 and V is TRBV30, with 12 positions matching TRBD2. The CDR3 is made up of 16 amino acids. With 1 base clipped from V and 2 bases from J, the junction kept 4 bases outside the gene matches. The germline CDR1 and CDR2 sequences are GTSNPN and SVGIG (reference sequence).

This clone was observed a few times. The rearrangement uses TRBV9 and TRBJ2-7; D is undetermined. The CDR3 covers 15 residues. V lost 0 bases and J lost 3, with 13 bases in between. Germline V gene data show CDR1 as SGDLS and CDR2 as YYNGEE. This chain's CDR3 is CASSVGWDLRYEQYF. In nucleotides, the CDR3 is TGTGCCAGCAGCGTAGGCTGGGATCTCCGCTACGAGCAGTACTTC.

This clone occurred a few times. The chain carries TRBV7-9 and TRBJ1-1, with 7 bases identical to TRBD1. J gave up 5 bases and V 5 bases, and 8 bases lay outside the gene matches. The CDR3 runs to 14 residues. Germline values: CDR1 SEHNR, CDR2 FQNEAQ (reference sequence). CDR3 sequence: CASSAGQVVTEAFF. The CDR3 DNA sequence: TGTGCCAGCAGCGCAGGACAGGTGGTTACTGAAGCTTTCTTT.

This clone was found a few times. The chain uses TRBV7-3 and TRBJ2-1; D gene ambiguous. V was cut by 3 bases and J by 8 bases, with 14 bases left in between. CDR1 is SGHTA and CDR2 is FQGTGA in the germline V gene. This CDR3 is built from 14 residues. For the CDR3, the DNA is TGTGCCAGCAGCTTGATAGGGATCCCCCATGAGCAGTTCTTC. Encoded protein: CASSLIGIPHEQFF.

The chain employs TRBV28 and TRBJ2-5; TRBD1 aligns across 10 bases. The V gene's germline CDR1 is MDHEN and CDR2 SYDVKM. The CDR3 has 17 residues. The ends lost 3 bases at V and 5 bases at J; junction bases unmatched: 12. CDR3 protein: CASSFRGQGRFRETQYF. CDR3 DNA sequence: TGTGCCAGCAGTTTTCGGGGACAGGGGAGGTTCCGGGAGACCCAGTACTTC.

The rearrangement joins TRBV7-2 to TRBJ2-7, with TRBD2 matching over 10 bases. Germline V lookup: CDR1 SGHTA, CDR2 FQGNSA. V shed 7 bases and J 6 bases; nucleotides not matched to a gene: 9. The CDR3 runs 14 residues. The CDR3 DNA reads as TGTGCCAGCATCGCAGCGGGAGGGCCGACCGAGCAGTACTTC. This codes for CASIAAGGPTEQYF.

The V call is TRBV11-2, the J call TRBJ2-1; D gene ambiguous. Germline loops: CDR1 SGHAT, CDR2 FQNNGV. This CDR3 is 13 amino acids long. V shed 0 bases and J shed 9 bases, with 9 bases lying between them. CDR3 sequence (DNA): TGTGCCAGCAGCTTAGATTATCGGCTTGAGCAGTTCTTC. This encodes CASSLDYRLEQFF.

This clone was recorded a few times. The CDR3 coding sequence is TGTGCCAGCAGTTACTCGAGTACAGGGCTGGAGACCCAGTACTTC. Its translation is CASSYSSTGLETQYF. The chain combines TRBV6-5 with TRBJ2-5, with a weak D call TRBD1 (6 bases). The CDR3 sequence is 15 residues long. The germline gives CDR1 MNHEY, CDR2 SVGAGI. V lost 0 bases to trimming and J lost 5 bases, with 13 bases between them.

The V and J genes are TRBV6-1 and TRBJ2-1; D is unclear. V was clipped by 2 bases and J by 0 bases, with 11 bases between them. The CDR3 contains 16 residues. CDR1 MNHNS and CDR2 SASEGT come from the germline V gene. In DNA, the CDR3 is TGTGCCAGCAGTGAAAACGGCGGAAGCTCCTACAATGAGCAGTTCTTC. Its translation is CASSENGGSSYNEQFF.

The chain employs TRBV30 and TRBJ2-7; tentatively, D is TRBD1 (6 bases). The CDR3 covers 15 residues. V lost 1 base and J lost 0, with 13 bases in between. Germline V gives CDR1 GTSNPN, CDR2 SVGIG (reference sequence). CDR3 bases: TGTGCCTGGAGTGGAGTTTGGGACAACTCCTACGAGCAGTACTTC. This translates into CAWSGVWDNSYEQYF.

As concerns this clone: A read error may produce the germline difference seen at one junction end. V usage is TRBV4-1 and J usage is TRBJ2-7; 8 bases are shared with TRBD2. Germline V gives CDR1 MGHRA, CDR2 YSYEKL. The CDR3 covers 14 residues. CDR3 residues: CASSHSGRRYGQYF. In DNA form, the CDR3 reads TGCGCCAGCAGCCACAGCGGGAGACGATACGGGCAGTACTTC.

This clone has just a few counts. The V gene is TRBV4-1, the J gene TRBJ2-1, with 12 bases lining up with TRBD2. The germline V gene encodes CDR1 MGHRA and CDR2 YSYEKL. This CDR3 is built from 16 residues. V lost 4 bases to trimming and J lost 6 bases; unmatched junction nucleotides: 7. The CDR3 DNA follows: TGCGCCAGCAGCCCCTCTCTAGCGGGAGGGTTCAATGAGCAGTTCTTC. This encodes CASSPSLAGGFNEQFF.

The genes are TRBV7-9 and TRBJ1-5, with 9 bases identical to TRBD1. The germline CDR1 and CDR2 sequences are SEHNR and FQNEAQ (reference sequence). The CDR3 runs 16 residues. V lost 6 bases and J lost 2; bases outside the gene matches: 8. The CDR3: CASRPTGGVGNQPQHF. The CDR3 nucleotides are TGTGCCAGCAGACCGACAGGGGGTGTAGGCAATCAGCCCCAGCATTTT.

The CDR3 DNA sequence: TGTGCCAGCTCACCACCTGGCGGGTATGGCTACACCTTC. Protein sequence: CASSPPGGYGYTF. The rearrangement joins TRBV18 to TRBJ1-2; D is undetermined. Germline assignment: CDR1 KGHSH and CDR2 LQKENI. The CDR3 loop spans 13 amino acids. Trimming left V 0 bases short and J 5 bases short, with 7 bases between. Based on the CDR3 plus reference TRBV18 and TRBJ1-2, the full variable domain is NAGVMQNPRHLVRRRGQEARLRCSPMKGHSHVYWYRQLPEEGLKFMVYLQKENIIDESGMPKERFSAEFPKEGPSILRIQQVVRGDSAAYFCASSPPGGYGYTFGSGTRLTVV.

This chain joins TRBV7-6 and TRBJ2-5; no reliable D call. Trimming stripped 5 bases from V and 2 bases from J, with 6 bases between. CDR1 is SGHVS, CDR2 FNYEAQ, per germline. The length of the CDR3 is 12 residues. CDR3 loop: CASSATQETQYF. CDR3 bases: TGTGCCAGCAGCGCCACGCAAGAGACCCAGTACTTC.

This clone has just a few counts. The chain has TRBV7-9 and TRBJ2-1; either TRBD1 or TRBD2 may fit D (5 bases each). Trimming took off 5 bases at V and 3 bases at J, with 20 bases between the two ends. CDR3 length: 17 residues. Looked up from germline, CDR1 is SEHNR and CDR2 is FQNEAQ (reference sequence). The CDR3 reads CASSPTGAAGYYNEQFF. Written as DNA, the CDR3 is TGTGCCAGCAGCCCCACAGGAGCGGCAGGGTACTACAATGAGCAGTTCTTC. Using reference TRBV7-9 and TRBJ2-1 for the parts outside the CDR3, the full variable domain is DTGVSQNPRHKITKRGQNVTFRCDPISEHNRLYWYRQTLGQGPEFLTYFQNEAQLEKSRLLSDRFSAERPKGSFSTLEIQRTEQGDSAMYLCASSPTGAAGYYNEQFFGPGTRLTVL.

The chain recombines TRBV29-1 with TRBJ2-3, with 13 bases identical to TRBD2. After removal of 7 bases from V and 1 base from J, the junction contained 11 bases not matched to a gene. The CDR3 has 17 residues. Germline values: CDR1 SQVTM, CDR2 ANQGSEA. CDR3 nucleotide sequence: TGCAGCGGGAGGACTAGCGGGAGCGGTCGTGGCACAGATACGCAGTATTTT. It codes for CSGRTSGSGRGTDTQYF.

The chain uses TRBV6-6 and TRBJ1-1; D is uncertain. The V end lost 0 bases, the J end lost 7 bases, and 12 bases lay between the germline ends. This CDR3 has 14 residues. CDR1 MNHNY and CDR2 SVGAGI come from the germline V gene (reference sequence). The CDR3: CASSYSNRPDEAFF. DNA of the CDR3: TGTGCCAGCAGTTACTCGAACCGACCCGATGAAGCTTTCTTT.

The chain employs TRBV6-5 and TRBJ2-3; no clear D. From germline, CDR1 is MNHEY and CDR2 SVGAGI. The CDR3 is 13 residues long. Trimming took 4 bases from V and 4 from J, leaving 9 bases between them. The CDR3 region has the DNA TGTGCCAGCAGTTTCTACAGAGCAGATACGCAGTATTTT. This gives the protein CASSFYRADTQYF.

The rearrangement joins TRBV6-6 to TRBJ1-5; D remains unclear. This CDR3 has 14 amino acids. V dropped 4 bases and J dropped 0 bases, with 7 bases sitting between them. In germline, CDR1 is MNHNY, CDR2 SVGAGI (reference sequence). CDR3 sequence (DNA): TGTGCCAGCAGTTTTTCAGGTAGCAATCAGCCCCAGCATTTT. Protein: CASSFSGSNQPQHF.

There are a few counts of this clone. The chain recombines TRBV5-1 with TRBJ2-7, with D unclear. The germline V and J ends were trimmed by 4 bases and 2 bases, with 10 bases remaining between them. The CDR3 covers 13 residues. Germline loops: CDR1 SGHRS, CDR2 YFSETQ. Written as DNA, the CDR3 is TGCGCCAGCAGCCAGATGGTAGCCTACGAGCAGTACTTC. Protein: CASSQMVAYEQYF.

This clone was counted between two and nine times. This chain links TRBV7-9 with TRBJ1-2; D uncertain. CDR1 is SEHNR, CDR2 FQNEAQ, per germline (reference sequence). Trimming shortened V by 5 bases and J by 4 bases, and 23 bases separated the two germline ends. The CDR3 length is 17 residues. CDR3 in amino acids: CASSVRSGAASSYGYTF. The CDR3 DNA reads TGTGCCAGCAGCGTAAGATCAGGAGCCGCATCGAGCTATGGCTACACCTTC.

The table lists this clone with a few counts. The chain joins TRBV18 to TRBJ2-5; D not certain. In germline, CDR1 is KGHSH, CDR2 LQKENI. V lost 1 base and J lost 3, with 9 bases in between. The CDR3 extends over 14 amino acids. The CDR3 loop is CASSPRVAEETQYF. The CDR3 bases are TGTGCCAGCTCACCACGTGTGGCTGAAGAGACCCAGTACTTC.

This sequence joins TRBV7-2 and TRBJ1-1; D is ambiguous. Per the germline V gene, CDR1 is SGHTA and CDR2 is FQGNSA. CDR3 size: 15 residues. V lost 3 bases to trimming and J lost 1 base, with 12 bases between them. The DNA of the CDR3 is TGTGCCAGCAGCTTTCGAGGCTCTACGAACACTGAAGCTTTCTTT. Its translation is CASSFRGSTNTEAFF.

V usage is TRBV18 and J usage is TRBJ2-1, with D tentatively TRBD1 (7 bases). In germline, CDR1 is KGHSH, CDR2 LQKENI. The V end lost 3 bases, the J end lost 11 bases, and 17 bases lay between the germline ends. This CDR3 contains 14 residues. In nucleotides, the CDR3 is TGTGCCAGCTCACCCTCCCAGCAGGGGGGTAAGCAGTTCTTC. Translation gives CASSPSQQGGKQFF.

This clone was observed a handful of times. The rearrangement uses TRBV6-5 and TRBJ2-6; TRBD1 matches 7 bases. With V trimmed by 0 bases and J by 1 base, 0 bases remained unmatched. Germline CDR1 and CDR2: MNHEY and SVGAGI. CDR3 length: 16 amino acids. The CDR3 spells CASSYSTGSGANVLTF. The CDR3, as DNA: TGTGCCAGCAGTTACTCGACAGGGTCTGGGGCCAACGTCCTGACTTTC.

The count of this clone is one. The rearrangement uses TRBV4-1 and TRBJ1-2, with 7 nucleotides matching TRBD1. Trimming removed 3 bases from V and 6 bases from J; junction bases left unmatched: 10. Germline V gene lookup returns CDR1 MGHRA and CDR2 YSYEKL. This CDR3 region has 15 residues. The CDR3 sequence: CASSHLTGDRNGYTF. The CDR3 DNA is TGCGCCAGCAGCCACCTAACAGGGGATAGAAATGGCTACACCTTC.

The J gene is TRBJ2-2, the V gene TRBV7-9; possibly TRBD2 for D (5 bases). V was pared by 5 bases and J by 7 bases, with 20 bases between. The CDR3 contains 16 residues. Germline CDR1 SEHNR, CDR2 FQNEAQ (reference sequence). In DNA, the CDR3 is TGTGCCAGCAGCAGAAGGCAGACGGACGAGGGCGGGGAGCTGTTTTTT. Its protein product is CASSRRQTDEGGELFF.

The chain uses TRBV29-1 and TRBJ2-7; 12 bases map to TRBD2. V lost 4 bases and J lost 0; bases outside the gene matches: 7. Germline V gene lookup returns CDR1 SQVTM and CDR2 ANQGSEA. The CDR3 loop spans 16 amino acids. CDR3 protein: CSVGYWTSGDSYEQYF. CDR3 coding DNA: TGCAGCGTTGGCTATTGGACTAGCGGGGACTCCTACGAGCAGTACTTC.

J is TRBJ1-1 and V is TRBV19, with a possible D match to TRBD1 (6 bases). The CDR3 totals 12 residues. Trimming cost V 8 bases and J 1 base, with 8 bases left between them. Germline-derived CDR1 and CDR2 are LNHDA and SQIVND (reference sequence). The CDR3 loop is CASADRNTEAFF. DNA of the CDR3: TGTGCCAGTGCGGACAGGAACACTGAAGCTTTCTTT.

The chain recombines TRBV30 with TRBJ1-1; D ambiguous. The CDR3 consists of 13 residues. V was clipped by 4 bases and J by 11 bases, with 20 bases between them. Germline V gene sequence: CDR1 GTSNPN, CDR2 SVGIG (reference sequence). CDR3 DNA sequence: TGTGCCTGGACCCCAACGAAAATAAGGAGGGCTTTCTTT. This encodes CAWTPTKIRRAFF.

This chain links TRBV27 with TRBJ2-5; D ambiguous. Trimming took 2 bases from V and 0 from J, leaving 4 bases between them. CDR1 is MNHEY, CDR2 SMNVEV, per germline (reference sequence). This CDR3 has 13 residues. The CDR3 sequence is CASSLKYQETQYF. The CDR3 DNA sequence: TGTGCCAGCAGTTTAAAGTACCAAGAGACCCAGTACTTC.